The T cell receptor beta chain under discussion was sequenced for a study of CD8 T cells in ankylosing spondylitis (dated by TCRdb to about 2017). Turning to the overall study: The study set out to find disease-linked TCR variants by profiling T cell receptor beta repertoires in ankylosing spondylitis patients and healthy donors. The full study cohort was made up of 25 to 30 ankylosing spondylitis patients and 95 to 130 healthy donors. Peripheral blood was sampled, and synovial fluid was additionally collected from ankylosing spondylitis patients. The study at large found these results: The disease-linked clones had a CD8+ phenotype and were found at relatively low frequencies in peripheral blood. Some of the motif variants had been reported before in the synovial fluid and blood of reactive arthritis patients, a finding that suggests common disease-initiation mechanisms. Blood from ankylosing spondylitis patients appeared to be characterized by a TCR beta motif made up of about 8 highly homologous amino acid variants. Significant enrichment of the disease-linked clones was reported in matched synovial fluid samples from ankylosing spondylitis patients.

This sample was sequenced with an Illumina HiSeq 2500. Quantitative 5'-RACE with molecular barcodes was used to prepare TCR beta libraries. On the study's bioinformatics: Disease-linked TCR variants were identified with a new computational method built on a probabilistic model of VDJ rearrangement. In-frame beta chains were kept once TCRdb had trimmed the public reads at Q25 with fastp and called clones with MiXCR. Entries are consolidated by CDR3 protein sequence, retaining the most common genes and DNA. These V and J calls derive from TCRdb rather than the authors' analysis. The sample table records 150,000 to 200,000 distinct CDR3 sequences; approximately 20% of these occur just once. The top ten constitute about 7.8% of the sample. CDR1 is given as SGHRS and CDR2 as YFSETQ, both from the germline V gene. Cut back by 1 base and 4 bases, the V and J ends lie 14 bases apart. The CDR3, from cysteine to phenylalanine, totals 16 residues. Of all the DNA, just the CDR3 is kept, 48 bases in frame from base 1.

Concerning this clonotype itself: The antigen it binds to is not known. Per-nucleotide qualities are absent, and no much larger clonotype sits a single base away.

Sequences were obtained from blood, either unsorted or a sorted T cell fraction (not recorded which). Recombination linked TRBV5-1 to TRBJ2-2; the D gene is perhaps TRBD1 or TRBD2, as each covers 6 bases. This TCR was sampled from a male donor with ankylosing spondylitis or in good health (not recorded which). The DNA reads TGCGCCAGCAGCTTGATGCGGGGACACTCCACCGGGGAGCTGTTTTTT. Its protein reads: CASSLMRGHSTGELFF.